This T cell receptor (beta chain) was recovered during a study of blood T cells in healthy people across ages. Germline lookup yields CDR1 SNHLY and CDR2 FYNNEI. The CDR3 has 18 amino acids. V gave up 6 bases and J gave up 2 bases; unmatched junction bases: 16. It was with a sample-barcoded 5' primer and a J-beta primer mix that a second PCR of roughly 6 to 12 cycles was run. Each CDR3 protein is one row after TCRdb ran MiXCR on the 5' RACE reads. The top ten hold under 3% of the sample, which has 750,000 to 950,000 distinct CDR3 sequences, roughly 25% seen once. This same sample was also part of a study on T cells of mothers and their children.

The source material was blood. This TCR came from a boy younger than 18 in good health. V and J are TRBV2 and TRBJ2-5; 9 bases align to TRBD1. The CDR3 sequence is CASRDPLHDRGLQETQYF. Written as DNA, the CDR3 is TGTGCCAGCAGGGACCCCCTCCATGACAGGGGGTTACAAGAGACCCAGTACTTC. The full variable domain, with the rest looked up from reference TRBV2 and TRBJ2-5, is EPEVTQTPSHQVTQMGQEVILRCVPISNHLYFYWYRQILGQKVEFLVSFYNNEISEKSEIFDDQFSVERPDGSNFTLKIRSTKLEDSAMYFCASRDPLHDRGLQETQYFGPGTRLLVL.